Below are 30 T cell receptor beta chains sequenced from a single sample in a study of CD8+ T cells in alopecia areata. The treatment: oral pan-JAK inhibitor, 5-10 mg twice daily. The sequencing template was cDNA reverse transcribed from extracted RNA. Libraries were prepared by immunoSEQ multiplex PCR; TCRdb keeps only in-frame clonotypes and omits some of them. Among over 90,000 clones listed, 85% to 90% were seen once. Sequenced here: CD8+ T cells sorted from blood, sampled at approximately week 31, from a patient treated with tofacitinib. The receptors derive from a human donor with alopecia areata.

The genes are TRBV7-9 and TRBJ2-1, with 9 bases identical to TRBD2. CDR1 and CDR2 (germline): SEHNR, FQNEAQ (reference sequence). J was trimmed by 3 bases and V by 1 base; bases with no gene match: 1. The CDR3 runs to 15 residues. The CDR3, as DNA: TGTGCCAGCAGCTTAGGCGGGGGGGACTACAATGAGCAGTTCTTC. The encoded protein is CASSLGGGDYNEQFF. Complete variable domain (other parts from reference TRBV7-9 and TRBJ2-1): DTGVSQNPRHKITKRGQNVTFRCDPISEHNRLYWYRQTLGQGPEFLTYFQNEAQLEKSRLLSDRFSAERPKGSFSTLEIQRTEQGDSAMYLCASSLGGGDYNEQFFGPGTRLTVL.

This clone occurred once. This specimen includes other DNA sequences encoding the same CDR3. The chain is built from TRBV9 and TRBJ2-2; D is undetermined. With 2 bases removed from V and 2 bases from J, the gap between germline ends came to 4 bases. Germline V gene data show CDR1 as SGDLS and CDR2 as YYNGEE. The length of the CDR3 is 13 residues. This CDR3 reads CASSVPNTGELFF. The CDR3 bases are TGTGCCAGCAGCGTCCCTAACACCGGGGAGCTGTTTTTT.

There are a few counts of this clone. The gene calls are TRBV25-1 and TRBJ1-2; possible D gene TRBD1, 5 bases. Germline V gene lookup returns CDR1 MGHDK and CDR2 SYGVNS. The length of the CDR3 is 17 residues. V was pared by 4 bases and J by 10 bases, with 28 bases between. The CDR3 loop is CASSGIGESVYGGIYTF. CDR3 sequence (DNA): TGTGCCAGCAGTGGTATAGGGGAGTCGGTCTATGGCGGGATCTACACCTTC.

With respect to this clone: Distinct nucleotide sequences in the sample also encode this CDR3. The chain carries TRBV19 and TRBJ2-7; TRBD2 aligns across 13 bases. The ends lost 5 bases at V and 7 bases at J; junction bases unmatched: 5. The germline gives CDR1 LNHDA, CDR2 SQIVND (reference sequence). This CDR3 has 14 residues. DNA of the CDR3: TGTGCCAGTAGTCCGGGACTAGCGGGGTATGAGCAGTACTTC. As protein: CASSPGLAGYEQYF.

The chain employs TRBV9 and TRBJ2-1; 11 bases map to TRBD2. This CDR3 contains 18 residues. CDR1 and CDR2 (germline): SGDLS, YYNGEE. Trimming cost V 1 base and J 9 bases; bases outside gene matches: 15. The CDR3 here is CASSVPAGVAGGPGEQFF. Here the CDR3 DNA reads TGTGCCAGCAGCGTACCAGCAGGTGTAGCGGGAGGGCCGGGTGAGCAGTTCTTC.

The V and J genes are TRBV5-1 and TRBJ2-1; D gene unclear. The CDR3 has 15 amino acids. The germline V and J ends were trimmed by 2 bases and 8 bases, with 17 bases remaining between them. Germline V gene data show CDR1 as SGHRS and CDR2 as YFSETQ. The CDR3 DNA sequence: TGCGCCAGCAGCTTAAGTGTGAGAGCATCCGATGAGCAGTTCTTC. Protein product: CASSLSVRASDEQFF.

The chain recombines TRBV7-2 with TRBJ2-7; TRBD2 aligns across 7 bases. The CDR3 is made up of 15 amino acids. The V gene end was trimmed by 4 bases and the J gene end by 0 bases; junction bases not matched to a gene: 6. Germline V gives CDR1 SGHTA, CDR2 FQGNSA. The CDR3 loop reads CASSSMGLISYEQYF. The CDR3, as DNA: TGTGCCAGCAGCTCAATGGGACTAATCTCCTACGAGCAGTACTTC.

The chain employs TRBV27 and TRBJ2-7; D ambiguous. CDR3 length: 15 amino acids. Trimming left V 3 bases short and J 1 base short, with 13 bases between. Germline CDR1 reads MNHEY; CDR2 reads SMNVEV (reference sequence). DNA for the CDR3: TGTGCCAGCAGTTTGTCGGCAGGCCCTTCCTACGAGCAGTACTTC. Amino acid sequence: CASSLSAGPSYEQYF.

The chain joins TRBV4-1 to TRBJ2-3, with 14 bases lining up with TRBD2. This CDR3 has 17 amino acids. Germline assignment: CDR1 MGHRA and CDR2 YSYEKL. V was clipped by 5 bases and J by 5 bases; unmatched bases: 9. The DNA of the CDR3 is TGCGCCAGCAGCTCAGATCCCGGGACTAGCGGGAGAGATACGCAGTATTTT. Amino acids: CASSSDPGTSGRDTQYF.

The V and J genes are TRBV6-1 and TRBJ2-1, with D unresolved. The ends were cut back, 7 bases at V and 4 bases at J, with 11 bases in the middle. The CDR3 contains 13 residues. From germline, CDR1 is MNHNS and CDR2 SASEGT. CDR3 in DNA: TGTGCCAGCAACCCGACGGATTACAATGAGCAGTTCTTC. Its protein product is CASNPTDYNEQFF.

The genes are TRBV7-8 and TRBJ2-4; D is tentatively TRBD1 or TRBD2 (5 bases each). Trimming pared 4 bases from V and 1 base from J, leaving 17 bases between. The CDR3 spans 17 residues. CDR1 and CDR2 (germline): SGHVS, FQNEAQ. DNA of the CDR3: TGTGCCAGCAGCTGGGACCGGGGTGTTCCGGCCAAAAACATTCAGTACTTC. This encodes CASSWDRGVPAKNIQYF.

J is TRBJ1-3 and V is TRBV18, with D possibly TRBD1 on 5 matching bases. Germline V gene lookup returns CDR1 KGHSH and CDR2 LQKENI. V lost 5 bases to trimming and J lost 2 bases, with 7 bases between them. CDR3 length: 13 amino acids. Written as DNA, the CDR3 is TGTGCCAGCTCAAAGGACACTGGAAACACCATATATTTT. Protein product: CASSKDTGNTIYF.

V gene TRBV5-4 combines with J gene TRBJ1-1; TRBD1 matches 7 bases. The CDR3 spans 15 residues. Losses at the gene ends were 4 bases for V and 0 bases for J; bases not matched to a gene: 6. The germline CDR1 and CDR2 sequences are SGHNT and YYREEE (reference sequence). Written as DNA, the CDR3 is TGTGCCAGCAGCCAAGGACAGGCGATGAACACTGAAGCTTTCTTT. It translates to CASSQGQAMNTEAFF.

This sequence joins TRBV7-9 and TRBJ2-1, with a weak D call TRBD2 (6 bases). The CDR3 sequence is 18 residues long. The germline V and J ends were trimmed by 3 bases and 0 bases, with 18 bases remaining between them. The germline CDR1 and CDR2 sequences are SEHNR and FQNEAQ (reference sequence). DNA of the CDR3: TGTGCCAGCAGCTTTGGGGGGAGTTCCCACAACTCCTACAATGAGCAGTTCTTC. Its translation is CASSFGGSSHNSYNEQFF.

The rearrangement links TRBV7-2 to TRBJ2-4; 7 bases map to TRBD1. After removal of 5 bases from V and 7 bases from J, the junction contained 8 bases not matched to a gene. Germline V gene sequence: CDR1 SGHTA, CDR2 FQGNSA. The CDR3 length is 14 residues. The CDR3 sequence: CASSLGQEGNIQYF. The CDR3 nucleotides read TGTGCCAGCAGCCTCGGACAGGAAGGGAACATTCAGTACTTC. Using reference TRBV7-2 and TRBJ2-4 for the parts outside the CDR3, the full variable domain is GAGVSQSPSNKVTEKGKDVELRCDPISGHTALYWYRQSLGQGLEFLIYFQGNSAPDKSGLPSDRFSAERTGGSVSTLTIQRTQQEDSAVYLCASSLGQEGNIQYFGAGTRLSVL.

The CDR3 bases are TGCGCCAGCAGTGAATCGATAAACACTGAAGCTTTCTTT. It codes for CASSESINTEAFF. This chain joins TRBV10-1 and TRBJ1-1; D remains unclear. V lost 3 bases and J lost 2, with 7 bases in between. CDR3 size: 13 residues. The V gene's germline CDR1 is WNHNN and CDR2 SYGVQD (reference sequence).

The chain is built from TRBV29-1 and TRBJ2-7, with no clear D. CDR1 is SQVTM and CDR2 is ANQGSEA in the germline V gene. V shed 1 base and J shed 5 bases, with 9 bases lying between them. CDR3 length: 12 amino acids. CDR3 amino acids: CSVEGESDEQYF. CDR3 nucleotides: TGCAGCGTTGAAGGAGAGAGCGACGAGCAGTACTTC.

The V gene is TRBV12-5, the J gene TRBJ2-1; unclear D gene. The CDR3 runs 13 residues. Germline V CDR1 and CDR2: LGHNT, FRNRAP. Deletions cut 7 bases from V and 5 bases from J, with 12 bases between. The CDR3 sequence: CASDQTAHNEQFF. The DNA for the CDR3 is TGTGCTAGTGATCAGACTGCCCACAATGAGCAGTTCTTC.

CDR3 residues: CASRPGLAGTDTQYF. The DNA for the CDR3 is TGTGCCAGCAGACCCGGACTAGCGGGCACAGATACGCAGTATTTT. The chain recombines TRBV6-5 with TRBJ2-3; 10 bases match TRBD2. CDR1 is MNHEY and CDR2 is SVGAGI in the germline V gene. The CDR3 length is 15 residues. The ends lost 6 bases at V and 1 base at J; junction bases unmatched: 4.

This chain connects TRBV5-1 to TRBJ2-7, with 10 bases aligning to TRBD2. Trimming took 3 bases from V and 5 from J; bases not matched to a gene: 8. CDR1 is SGHRS and CDR2 is YFSETQ in the germline V gene. The CDR3 totals 15 residues. The CDR3 region has the DNA TGCGCCAGCAGCTCCAGCGGGGGGGTTTCTGACGAGCAGTACTTC. Its protein is CASSSSGGVSDEQYF. Full variable domain (outside the CDR3, taken from reference TRBV5-1 and TRBJ2-7): KAGVTQTPRYLIKTRGQQVTLSCSPISGHRSVSWYQQTPGQGLQFLFEYFSETQRNKGNFPGRFSGRQFSNSRSEMNVSTLELGDSALYLCASSSSGGVSDEQYFGPGTRLTVT.

The rearrangement links TRBV5-6 to TRBJ2-7, with TRBD1 matching over 7 bases. Germline V gene lookup returns CDR1 SGHDT and CDR2 YYEEEE. The CDR3 sequence is 12 residues long. Trimming cost V 4 bases and J 6 bases; bases outside gene matches: 4. The CDR3 protein is CASSKGGREQYF. Here the CDR3 DNA reads TGTGCCAGCAGCAAAGGGGGCCGCGAGCAGTACTTC.

This clone was detected once. The V call is TRBV6-5, the J call TRBJ2-1; 7 bases align to TRBD2. Germline V lookup: CDR1 MNHEY, CDR2 SVGAGI. CDR3 length equals 16 residues. V lost 2 bases, J lost 4 bases, and 8 bases stayed unmatched. For the CDR3, the DNA is TGTGCCAGCAGTTACCGCGCTAGCGGAGTTTACAATGAGCAGTTCTTC. Its translation: CASSYRASGVYNEQFF.

The rearrangement joins TRBV10-3 to TRBJ1-5; TRBD1 agrees at 7 bases. Germline CDR1 reads ENHRY; CDR2 reads SYGVKD. The trim removed 0 bases at V and 5 bases at J, leaving 13 bases unmatched. The CDR3 extends over 18 amino acids. The CDR3 protein is CAISESLTPYRGDQPQHF. The CDR3 coding sequence is TGTGCCATCAGTGAGTCGCTAACCCCTTACAGGGGCGATCAGCCCCAGCATTTT.

This chain links TRBV29-1 with TRBJ1-1; the D gene is possibly TRBD1 (5 bases). Per the germline V gene, CDR1 is SQVTM and CDR2 is ANQGSEA. The ends were cut back, 4 bases at V and 5 bases at J, with 8 bases in the middle. There are 11 residues in the CDR3. CDR3 protein: CSVAGWTEAFF. In DNA, the CDR3 is TGCAGCGTTGCAGGGTGGACTGAAGCTTTCTTT.

In its sample, this clone was seen a few times. The chain joins TRBV7-9 to TRBJ2-3; 10 nucleotides line up with TRBD1. V was clipped by 4 bases and J by 4 bases; unmatched bases: 8. The CDR3 spans 16 residues. The germline gives CDR1 SEHNR, CDR2 FQNEAQ (reference sequence). The CDR3 region is CASSSRDRGDPDTQYF. The DNA of the CDR3 is TGTGCCAGCAGCTCGCGGGACAGGGGAGATCCAGATACGCAGTATTTT.

CDR3 bases: TGCGCCAGCAGTCAGCGTGGTACAGGGATTCCCCTCGATCAGCCCCAGCATTTT. Translated, it gives CASSQRGTGIPLDQPQHF. The J gene is TRBJ1-5, the V gene TRBV23-1, with D perhaps TRBD1 (6 bases). TRBV23-1 carries the ORF label, with uncertain function. The germline V and J ends were trimmed by 3 bases and 5 bases, with 23 bases remaining between them. The CDR3 contains 18 residues.

CDR3 coding DNA: TGCGCCAGCCGAGGCTCAGATGTTGGCTACACCTTC. It is translated as CASRGSDVGYTF. The chain carries TRBV5-1 and TRBJ1-2; D uncertain. The CDR3 contains 12 residues. The V gene's germline CDR1 is SGHRS and CDR2 YFSETQ. Trimming stripped 7 bases from V and 7 bases from J, with 14 bases between.

The chain joins TRBV9 to TRBJ1-2, with D tentatively TRBD1 (6 bases). From germline, CDR1 is SGDLS and CDR2 YYNGEE. The V end lost 3 bases, the J end lost 8 bases, and 8 bases lay between the germline ends. This CDR3 comprises 11 residues. Written as DNA, the CDR3 is TGTGCCAGCAGCGACAGGGTAGGCTACACCTTC. Translation: CASSDRVGYTF.

V and J are TRBV13 and TRBJ2-7; the match to TRBD1 covers 9 bases. Germline V gene sequence: CDR1 PRHDT, CDR2 FYEKMQ (reference sequence). The CDR3 is made up of 15 amino acids. V shed 5 bases and J 3 bases; nucleotides not matched to a gene: 8. DNA for the CDR3: TGTGCCAGCAGCCAGGGACAGGGTAGGCTCTACGAGCAGTACTTC. Protein: CASSQGQGRLYEQYF. The full variable domain, completed using reference TRBV13 and TRBJ2-7, is AAGVIQSPRHLIKEKRETATLKCYPIPRHDTVYWYQQGPGQDPQFLISFYEKMQSDKGSIPDRFSAQQFSDYHSELNMSSLELGDSALYFCASSQGQGRLYEQYFGPGTRLTVT.

The J gene is TRBJ2-1, the V gene TRBV29-1, with no clear D. The CDR3 sequence is 12 residues long. Germline CDR1 SQVTM, CDR2 ANQGSEA. V shed 0 bases and J shed 8 bases, with 8 bases lying between them. CDR3 in amino acids: CSVEDLSDEQFF. The CDR3 region has the DNA TGCAGCGTTGAAGATCTAAGCGATGAGCAGTTCTTC.